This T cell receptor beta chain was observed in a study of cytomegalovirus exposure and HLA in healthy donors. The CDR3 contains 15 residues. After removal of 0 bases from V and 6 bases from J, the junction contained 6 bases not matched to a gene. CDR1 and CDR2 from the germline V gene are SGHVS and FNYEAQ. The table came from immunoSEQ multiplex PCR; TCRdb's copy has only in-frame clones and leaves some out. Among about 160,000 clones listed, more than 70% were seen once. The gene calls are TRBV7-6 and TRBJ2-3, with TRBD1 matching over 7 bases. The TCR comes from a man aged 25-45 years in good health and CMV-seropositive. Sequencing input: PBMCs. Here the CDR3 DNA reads TGTGCCAGCAGCTTAGCGGGGACAGTACATGATACGCAGTATTTT. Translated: CASSLAGTVHDTQYF. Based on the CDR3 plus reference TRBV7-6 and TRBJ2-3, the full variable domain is GAGVSQSPRYKVTKRGQDVALRCDPISGHVSLYWYRQALGQGPEFLTYFNYEAQQDKSGLPNDRFSAERPEGSISTLTIQRTEQRDSAMYRCASSLAGTVHDTQYFGPGTRLTVL.